Listed below are T cell receptor beta chains from one sample, sequenced in a study of molecular identifiers for immune sequencing clone quantification. MiXCR, applied by TCRdb to the PCR reads, yields one record per CDR3 protein. The sample contains some 91,000 distinct CDR3 sequences, 20% to 25% of which appear only once. The specimen sequenced was naive CD8+ T cells from blood, with Jurkat cell RNA spiked in. Source of these receptors: a human donor in good health. Some libraries in this study had Jurkat cell RNA spiked in. CDR3s include the opening cysteine and the closing phenylalanine or tryptophan. D genes are given only for firm matches. For some rows the clone size is stated as once, few or many, or as a class when expanded; others skip it.

d_gene: TRBD2
v_gene: TRBV7-9
j_gene: TRBJ2-3
abundance: .
CDR3aa: CASSPRSSGGLTDTQYF
CDR3nt: TGTGCCAGCAGCCCCCGGTCCAGCGGGGGGTTAACGGATACGCAGTATTTT

d_gene: TRBD2
v_gene: TRBV9
j_gene: TRBJ2-7
abundance: few
CDR3aa: CASSGGGSYEQYF
CDR3nt: TGTGCCAGCAGCGGGGGAGGGTCTTACGAGCAGTACTTC

d_gene: TRBD2
v_gene: TRBV19
j_gene: TRBJ2-3
abundance: many
CDR3aa: CASSTRTSGSTDTQYF
CDR3nt: TGTGCCAGTAGTACTAGGACTAGCGGGTCCACAGATACGCAGTATTTT

d_gene: .
v_gene: TRBV11-2
j_gene: TRBJ2-1
abundance: many
CDR3aa: CASLTYNEQFF
CDR3nt: TGTGCCTCCCTAACCTACAATGAGCAGTTCTTC

d_gene: TRBD2
v_gene: TRBV5-6
j_gene: TRBJ2-3
abundance: .
CDR3aa: CASSLGASGSLGDTQYF
CDR3nt: TGTGCCAGCAGCTTGGGGGCGAGCGGGAGTCTAGGAGATACGCAGTATTTT

d_gene: TRBD2
v_gene: TRBV27
j_gene: TRBJ2-1
abundance: few
CDR3aa: CASRPNSGSLRDEQFF
CDR3nt: TGTGCCAGCAGACCCAATAGCGGGAGCCTAAGGGATGAGCAGTTCTTC

d_gene: .
v_gene: TRBV4-1
j_gene: TRBJ2-6
abundance: many
CDR3aa: CASSQVLGYLSGANVLTF
CDR3nt: TGCGCCAGCAGCCAAGTGTTGGGGTACCTCTCTGGGGCCAACGTCCTGACTTTC

d_gene: .
v_gene: TRBV29-1
j_gene: TRBJ2-7
abundance: few
CDR3aa: CRAVGGGAREQYF
CDR3nt: TGCCGCGCCGTAGGGGGGGGGGCGCGCGAGCAGTACTTC

d_gene: TRBD1
v_gene: TRBV27
j_gene: TRBJ2-7
abundance: many
CDR3aa: CASKTGWGEQYF
CDR3nt: TGTGCCAGCAAGACAGGGTGGGGCGAGCAGTACTTC

d_gene: .
v_gene: TRBV4-1
j_gene: TRBJ2-2
abundance: many
CDR3aa: CASSQDRDPTGELFF
CDR3nt: TGCGCCAGCAGCCAAGACAGGGATCCTACCGGGGAGCTGTTTTTT

d_gene: TRBD2
v_gene: TRBV19
j_gene: TRBJ2-5
abundance: few
CDR3aa: CASSIGLAGEQEPQYF
CDR3nt: TGTGCCAGTAGTATCGGACTAGCGGGGGAGCAAGAGCCCCAGTACTTC

d_gene: .
v_gene: TRBV29-1
j_gene: TRBJ2-7
abundance: few
CDR3aa: CSVDVPPDGKSSYEQYF
CDR3nt: TGCAGCGTTGATGTTCCCCCGGACGGGAAATCCTCCTACGAGCAGTACTTC

d_gene: TRBD1
v_gene: TRBV19
j_gene: TRBJ2-4
abundance: .
CDR3aa: CASSILSTGGGNIQYF
CDR3nt: TGTGCCAGTAGTATCCTATCGACAGGGGGAGGAAACATTCAGTACTTC

d_gene: .
v_gene: TRBV5-6
j_gene: TRBJ2-7
abundance: many
CDR3aa: CASSLGEVSGEQYF
CDR3nt: TGTGCCAGCAGCTTGGGGGAGGTGTCGGGCGAGCAGTACTTC

d_gene: .
v_gene: TRBV27
j_gene: TRBJ2-7
abundance: few
CDR3aa: CASSPGQPQREQYF
CDR3nt: TGTGCCAGCAGTCCCGGCCAGCCCCAGAGGGAGCAGTACTTC

d_gene: TRBD1
v_gene: TRBV30
j_gene: TRBJ1-1
abundance: many
CDR3aa: CAWRADRGVTEAFF
CDR3nt: TGTGCCTGGAGGGCTGACAGGGGGGTGACTGAAGCTTTCTTT

d_gene: TRBD1
v_gene: TRBV14
j_gene: TRBJ1-1
abundance: .
CDR3aa: CASSREPGGTEAFF
CDR3nt: TGTGCCAGCAGCCGGGAGCCAGGGGGCACTGAAGCTTTCTTT

d_gene: .
v_gene: TRBV27
j_gene: TRBJ2-7
abundance: few
CDR3aa: CASTDYGGGGRREQYF
CDR3nt: TGTGCCAGCACCGATTATGGAGGGGGGGGTCGTAGGGAGCAGTACTTC

d_gene: .
v_gene: TRBV6-2/TRBV6-3
j_gene: TRBJ2-3
abundance: many
CDR3aa: CASSYGPVLRRGSTDTQYF
CDR3nt: TGTGCCAGCAGTTACGGGCCAGTACTACGGCGGGGAAGCACAGATACGCAGTATTTT

d_gene: .
v_gene: TRBV4-3
j_gene: TRBJ2-7
abundance: few
CDR3aa: CASSQDPQSSYEQYF
CDR3nt: TGCGCCAGCAGCCAAGACCCACAGAGCTCCTACGAGCAGTACTTC

d_gene: .
v_gene: TRBV6-5
j_gene: TRBJ2-2
abundance: many
CDR3aa: CASNDGTNTGELFF
CDR3nt: TGTGCCAGCAACGATGGGACGAACACCGGGGAGCTGTTTTTT

d_gene: .
v_gene: TRBV5-1
j_gene: TRBJ2-7
abundance: many
CDR3aa: CASSDDPRDEQYF
CDR3nt: TGCGCCAGCAGCGACGACCCGAGGGACGAGCAGTACTTC

d_gene: TRBD2
v_gene: TRBV24-1
j_gene: TRBJ2-3
abundance: few
CDR3aa: CATSDSSGSTSTDTQYF
CDR3nt: TGTGCCACCAGTGATTCTAGCGGGAGTACTAGTACAGATACGCAGTATTTT

d_gene: .
v_gene: TRBV30
j_gene: TRBJ1-2
abundance: many
CDR3aa: CAWSVQWTDTYGYTF
CDR3nt: TGTGCCTGGAGTGTACAGTGGACAGACACCTATGGCTACACCTTC

d_gene: TRBD1
v_gene: TRBV7-9
j_gene: TRBJ2-7
abundance: many
CDR3aa: CASSPGGQGVYEQYF
CDR3nt: TGTGCCAGCAGTCCCGGAGGACAGGGAGTGTACGAGCAGTACTTC

d_gene: TRBD1
v_gene: TRBV20-1
j_gene: TRBJ2-1
abundance: many
CDR3aa: CSARGRDRPYNEQFF
CDR3nt: TGCAGTGCTAGGGGCCGGGACAGGCCATACAATGAGCAGTTCTTC

d_gene: .
v_gene: TRBV14
j_gene: TRBJ1-2
abundance: many
CDR3aa: CASSPTALAGYTF
CDR3nt: TGTGCCAGCAGCCCGACCGCATTAGCGGGCTACACCTTC

d_gene: .
v_gene: TRBV7-9
j_gene: TRBJ2-5
abundance: many
CDR3aa: CASSLGVVYQETQYF
CDR3nt: TGTGCCAGCAGCTTAGGAGTCGTGTACCAAGAGACCCAGTACTTC

d_gene: .
v_gene: TRBV12-3/TRBV12-4
j_gene: TRBJ2-3
abundance: many
CDR3aa: CASSPRLGPNTQYF
CDR3nt: TGTGCCAGCAGTCCGAGACTAGGGCCAAATACGCAGTATTTT

d_gene: .
v_gene: TRBV6-2/TRBV6-3
j_gene: TRBJ2-1
abundance: .
CDR3aa: CASSPGRRSNEQFF
CDR3nt: TGTGCCAGCAGTCCGGGACGGAGGAGCAATGAGCAGTTCTTC

d_gene: .
v_gene: TRBV7-9
j_gene: TRBJ2-6
abundance: .
CDR3aa: CASSFDTSGANVLTF
CDR3nt: TGTGCCAGCAGCTTCGACACCTCTGGGGCCAACGTCCTGACTTTC

d_gene: TRBD2
v_gene: TRBV3-1
j_gene: TRBJ2-3
abundance: .
CDR3aa: CASSQAKGLAVPDTQYF
CDR3nt: TGTGCCAGCAGCCAAGCGAAGGGACTAGCAGTGCCAGATACGCAGTATTTT

d_gene: TRBD1
v_gene: TRBV5-1
j_gene: TRBJ2-1
abundance: .
CDR3aa: CASSFWGQGDYNEQFF
CDR3nt: TGCGCCAGCAGCTTCTGGGGACAGGGAGACTACAATGAGCAGTTCTTC

d_gene: TRBD1
v_gene: TRBV4-3
j_gene: TRBJ2-2
abundance: .
CDR3aa: CASSPGQGAFMNTGELSF
CDR3nt: TGCGCCAGCAGCCCCGGACAGGGGGCATTTATGAACACCGGGGAGCTGTCTTTT

d_gene: .
v_gene: TRBV28
j_gene: TRBJ1-2
abundance: .
CDR3aa: CASSTSRGYTF
CDR3nt: TGTGCCAGCAGTACGAGCCGAGGCTACACCTTC

d_gene: .
v_gene: TRBV7-2
j_gene: TRBJ2-3
abundance: .
CDR3aa: CASSPYNGLRGTDTQYF
CDR3nt: TGTGCCAGCAGCCCGTACAATGGGCTCCGTGGGACAGATACGCAGTATTTT

d_gene: .
v_gene: TRBV5-4
j_gene: TRBJ2-3
abundance: many
CDR3aa: CASSFWAGTGKDTQYF
CDR3nt: TGTGCCAGCAGCTTTTGGGCCGGAACGGGGAAGGATACGCAGTATTTT

d_gene: TRBD1
v_gene: TRBV6-5
j_gene: TRBJ1-5
abundance: many
CDR3aa: CASSETGNDNQPQHF
CDR3nt: TGTGCCAGCAGTGAGACAGGGAATGACAATCAGCCCCAGCATTTT

d_gene: .
v_gene: TRBV13
j_gene: TRBJ2-7
abundance: many
CDR3aa: CASSLGREQYF
CDR3nt: TGTGCCAGCAGCTTAGGCCGAGAGCAGTACTTC

d_gene: .
v_gene: TRBV6-5
j_gene: TRBJ1-1
abundance: many
CDR3aa: CASSYSGGGITEAFF
CDR3nt: TGTGCCAGCAGTTACTCTGGGGGCGGAATTACTGAAGCTTTCTTT

d_gene: .
v_gene: TRBV7-7
j_gene: TRBJ2-1
abundance: few
CDR3aa: CASSLGGGEQFF
CDR3nt: TGTGCCAGCAGCTTAGGCGGCGGTGAGCAGTTCTTC

d_gene: TRBD2
v_gene: TRBV19
j_gene: TRBJ2-2
abundance: many
CDR3aa: CASSIGGGSGELFF
CDR3nt: TGTGCCAGTAGTATTGGCGGGGGGTCCGGGGAGCTGTTTTTT

d_gene: .
v_gene: TRBV15
j_gene: TRBJ2-3
abundance: many
CDR3aa: CATSRDGLWGTYGNTDTQYF
CDR3nt: TGTGCCACCAGCAGAGATGGGCTTTGGGGAACCTATGGCAACACAGATACGCAGTATTTT

d_gene: .
v_gene: TRBV27
j_gene: TRBJ2-5
abundance: many
CDR3aa: CASSRGQPQETQYF
CDR3nt: TGTGCCAGCAGTAGGGGCCAACCTCAAGAGACCCAGTACTTC

d_gene: .
v_gene: TRBV4-3
j_gene: TRBJ2-2
abundance: many
CDR3aa: CASSQVQENTGELFF
CDR3nt: TGCGCCAGCAGCCAAGTACAGGAGAACACCGGGGAGCTGTTTTTT

d_gene: TRBD2
v_gene: TRBV19
j_gene: TRBJ2-1
abundance: many
CDR3aa: CASSIASGGSSYNEQFF
CDR3nt: TGTGCCAGTAGTATAGCTAGCGGGGGAAGCTCCTACAATGAGCAGTTCTTC

d_gene: .
v_gene: TRBV29-1
j_gene: TRBJ2-7
abundance: medium-sized
CDR3aa: CSVEGRTRYEQYF
CDR3nt: TGCAGCGTGGAAGGACGGACGAGGTACGAGCAGTACTTC

d_gene: .
v_gene: TRBV27
j_gene: TRBJ2-1
abundance: .
CDR3aa: CASSRGTASYNEQFF
CDR3nt: TGTGCCAGCAGTCGGGGGACAGCCTCCTACAATGAGCAGTTCTTC

d_gene: .
v_gene: TRBV5-6
j_gene: TRBJ1-4
abundance: few
CDR3aa: CASSTGRHGGEKLFF
CDR3nt: TGTGCCAGCAGCACAGGAAGGCATGGGGGAGAAAAACTGTTTTTT

d_gene: .
v_gene: TRBV12-3/TRBV12-4
j_gene: TRBJ2-3
abundance: many
CDR3aa: CASRATGLSTDTQYF
CDR3nt: TGTGCCAGCAGAGCGACAGGACTGAGCACAGATACGCAGTATTTT

d_gene: .
v_gene: TRBV13
j_gene: TRBJ2-3
abundance: many
CDR3aa: CASSPTRLGSTDTQYF
CDR3nt: TGTGCCAGCAGCCCGACACGACTAGGCAGCACAGATACGCAGTATTTT

d_gene: TRBD1
v_gene: TRBV20-1
j_gene: TRBJ2-7
abundance: once
CDR3aa: CTARDIPRQGSFEQYF
CDR3nt: TGCACAGCTAGAGATATCCCCCGACAGGGGTCCTTCGAGCAGTACTTC

d_gene: TRBD1
v_gene: TRBV6-5
j_gene: TRBJ2-1
abundance: many
CDR3aa: CASSRQGVNNEQFF
CDR3nt: TGTGCCAGCAGCCGACAGGGGGTAAACAATGAGCAGTTCTTC

d_gene: .
v_gene: TRBV27
j_gene: TRBJ1-5
abundance: many
CDR3aa: CASSSDPGQMLSSNQPQHF
CDR3nt: TGTGCCAGCAGTTCCGATCCGGGACAAATGCTGAGTAGCAATCAGCCCCAGCATTTT

d_gene: .
v_gene: TRBV27
j_gene: TRBJ1-5
abundance: many
CDR3aa: CASSYTGSGNQPQHF
CDR3nt: TGTGCCAGCAGTTATACAGGGAGCGGCAATCAGCCCCAGCATTTT

d_gene: .
v_gene: TRBV6-5
j_gene: TRBJ2-7
abundance: .
CDR3aa: CASSGRGFSYEQYF
CDR3nt: TGTGCCAGCAGCGGAAGGGGGTTCTCCTACGAGCAGTACTTC

d_gene: TRBD1
v_gene: TRBV4-3
j_gene: TRBJ1-2
abundance: many
CDR3aa: CASSQERTGRYGYTF
CDR3nt: TGCGCCAGCAGCCAAGAAAGGACAGGACGCTATGGCTACACCTTC

d_gene: .
v_gene: TRBV4-3
j_gene: TRBJ1-2
abundance: many
CDR3aa: CASSQNRQAYYGYTF
CDR3nt: TGCGCCAGCAGCCAAAACCGACAGGCGTACTATGGCTACACCTTC

d_gene: TRBD1
v_gene: TRBV6-2/TRBV6-3
j_gene: TRBJ2-7
abundance: medium-sized
CDR3aa: CASSPGGSYEQYF
CDR3nt: TGTGCCAGCAGCCCAGGGGGCTCCTACGAGCAGTACTTC

d_gene: .
v_gene: TRBV4-3
j_gene: TRBJ2-7
abundance: .
CDR3aa: CASSQDLGLGTTYEQYF
CDR3nt: TGCGCCAGCAGCCAAGATCTCGGGTTAGGCACCACCTACGAGCAGTACTTC